This is a list of T cell receptor beta chains from one sample in a study of T cell changes during pregnancy in multiple sclerosis. The table came from immunoSEQ multiplex PCR; TCRdb's copy has only in-frame clones and leaves some out. The table records 64,000 or so clones, 92% of them present only once. Source: peripheral blood, taken in the first trimester of pregnancy. The origin of the receptors is a female donor with multiple sclerosis, enrolled in a pregnancy study. Each CDR3 is given with its conserved first and last residue. The order of the fields is J gene, V gene, CDR3 length, clone size, D gene, CDR3 DNA, CDR3 protein. D genes are given only for firm matches. Size is omitted from some rows. Given values are once, few, many or a class for expanded clones.

J: TRBJ1-3; V: TRBV19; length: 15; size: -; D: -; DNA: TGTGCCAGTAGTCCGGGCAGGGATATCGAAAACACCATATATTTT; CDR3: CASSPGRDIENTIYF
J: TRBJ2-5; V: TRBV11-3; length: 18; size: -; D: TRBD2; DNA: TGTGCCAGCAGCTTAAAGGGGAGCTCGCGGGGGGACCAAGAGACCCAGTACTTC; CDR3: CASSLKGSSRGDQETQYF
J: TRBJ2-1; V: TRBV29-1; length: 13; size: -; D: TRBD2; DNA: TGCAGCTCTAGCGGGAGGGCCAACAATGAGCAGTTCTTC; CDR3: CSSSGRANNEQFF
J: TRBJ2-1; V: TRBV9; length: 15; size: -; D: -; DNA: TGTGCCAGCAGTGAAAGCGGTAGCTCCTACAATGAGCAGTTCTTC; CDR3: CASSESGSSYNEQFF
J: TRBJ1-5; V: TRBV27; length: 12; size: once; D: TRBD1; DNA: TGTGCCAGCAGTTTACCAGGGGGCATCCAGCATTTT; CDR3: CASSLPGGIQHF
J: TRBJ1-3; V: TRBV6-6; length: 14; size: -; D: -; DNA: TGTGCCAGCAGGGGAGGGGGCTCTGGAAACACCATATATTTT; CDR3: CASRGGGSGNTIYF
J: TRBJ1-3; V: TRBV14; length: 12; size: -; D: -; DNA: TGTGCCAGCAGCCAAGATACGGGCACCATATATTTT; CDR3: CASSQDTGTIYF
J: TRBJ2-7; V: TRBV11-3; length: 13; size: -; D: -; DNA: TGTGCCAGCAGACAGGATGGGAGGTACGAGCAGTACTTC; CDR3: CASRQDGRYEQYF
J: TRBJ1-4; V: TRBV19; length: 14; size: once; D: TRBD1; DNA: TGTGCCAGTAGTACCGGGACAGGGGGGGAAAAACTGTTTTTT; CDR3: CASSTGTGGEKLFF
J: TRBJ2-7; V: TRBV18; length: 14; size: -; D: -; DNA: TGTGCCAGCTCACAAACTCGGACAGAGTACGAGCAGTACTTC; CDR3: CASSQTRTEYEQYF
J: TRBJ2-5; V: TRBV1; length: 14; size: -; D: -; DNA: -; CDR3: CTSSQVGAGTTLYF
J: TRBJ2-7; V: TRBV6-5; length: 11; size: -; D: -; DNA: TGTGCCAGCAGTTCCGGGACAACCCCGTACTTC; CDR3: CASSSGTTPYF
J: TRBJ2-1; V: TRBV6-5; length: 14; size: -; D: TRBD2; DNA: TGTGCCAGCGGGGCGGGGGACTCCTACAATGAGCAGTTCTTC; CDR3: CASGAGDSYNEQFF
J: TRBJ2-7; V: TRBV15; length: 15; size: -; D: -; DNA: TGTGCCACCAGCAGCCCGGGCCCTGGGGCCTTCGAGCAGTACTTC; CDR3: CATSSPGPGAFEQYF
J: TRBJ2-2; V: TRBV4-3; length: 17; size: -; D: -; DNA: TGCGCCAGCAGCCCCTCCTCCGACAAGATAAACGCCGGGGAGCTGTTTTTT; CDR3: CASSPSSDKINAGELFF